This T cell receptor beta chain was documented in a study of cytomegalovirus exposure and HLA in healthy donors. Remarks on this clone: Other DNA sequences in this specimen translate into the identical CDR3.

PCR used 60 Vbeta primers and 13 Jbeta primers. TCRdb keeps only in-frame clones here, not all; method: immunoSEQ multiplex PCR. Found here are 140,000 to 150,000 clones, approximately 88% of them singletons; the top ten hold more than 0.5%. Trimming stripped 5 bases from V and 1 base from J, with 8 bases between. The CDR3 length is 12 residues. Germline loops: CDR1 SQVTM, CDR2 ANQGSEA. This receptor was taken from a woman between 40 and 50 years old in good health and CMV-seronegative. The J gene is TRBJ1-1, the V gene TRBV29-1; D is ambiguous. What was sequenced was PBMCs. CDR3 in DNA: TGCAGCGTTTCCCGGGGGAACACTGAAGCTTTCTTT. The encoded protein is CSVSRGNTEAFF.